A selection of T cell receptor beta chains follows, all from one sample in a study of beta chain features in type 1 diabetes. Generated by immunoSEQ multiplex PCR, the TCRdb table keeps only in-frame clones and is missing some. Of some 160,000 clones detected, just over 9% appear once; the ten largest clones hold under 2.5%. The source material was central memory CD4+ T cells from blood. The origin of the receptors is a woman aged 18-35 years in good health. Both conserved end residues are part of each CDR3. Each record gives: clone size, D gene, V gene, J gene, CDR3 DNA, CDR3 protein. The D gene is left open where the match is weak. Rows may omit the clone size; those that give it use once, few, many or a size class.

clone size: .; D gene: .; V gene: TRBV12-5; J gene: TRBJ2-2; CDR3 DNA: TGTGCTAGTGGTTTGGCTAGCCCCGGGGAGCTGTTTTTT; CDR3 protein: CASGLASPGELFF
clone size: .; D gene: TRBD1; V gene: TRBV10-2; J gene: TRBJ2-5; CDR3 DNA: TGCGCCAGCAGTGAGGCGTCCGGGACAGGGGACAAAAAGACCCAGTACTTC; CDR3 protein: CASSEASGTGDKKTQYF
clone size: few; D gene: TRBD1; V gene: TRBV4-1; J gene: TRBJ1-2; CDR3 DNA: TGCGCCAGCACCCCTCGGGACAGAGCGAACTATGGCTACACCTTC; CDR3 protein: CASTPRDRANYGYTF
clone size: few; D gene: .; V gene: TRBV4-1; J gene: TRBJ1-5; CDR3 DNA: TGCGCCAGCAGCCAGGGCTGGGGGGGCGGCAATCAGCCCCAGCATTTT; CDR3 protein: CASSQGWGGGNQPQHF
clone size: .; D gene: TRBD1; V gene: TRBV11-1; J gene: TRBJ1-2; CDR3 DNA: TGTGCCAGCAGCCTGGACAGGGGCGATGGCTACACCTTC; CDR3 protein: CASSLDRGDGYTF
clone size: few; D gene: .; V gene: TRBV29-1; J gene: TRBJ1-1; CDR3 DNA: TGCAGCGCACAGGGATCGAACACTGAAGCTTTCTTT; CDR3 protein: CSAQGSNTEAFF
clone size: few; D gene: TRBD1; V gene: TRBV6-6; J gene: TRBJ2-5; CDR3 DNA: TGTGCCAGCAGCAGGCCGGGACAGATACAAGAGACCCAGTACTTC; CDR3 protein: CASSRPGQIQETQYF
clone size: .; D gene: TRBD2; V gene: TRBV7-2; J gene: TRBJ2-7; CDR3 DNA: TGTGCCAGCAGCTATAGCGGGGGGGCCGTCGAGCAGTACTTC; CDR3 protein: CASSYSGGAVEQYF
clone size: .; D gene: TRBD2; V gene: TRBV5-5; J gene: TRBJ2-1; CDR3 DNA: TGTGCCAGCAGCCCGGGGAGCGGGAGGTACAATGAGCAGTTCTTC; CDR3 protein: CASSPGSGRYNEQFF
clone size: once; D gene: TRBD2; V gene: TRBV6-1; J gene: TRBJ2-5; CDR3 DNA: TGTGCCAGCAGTAGCGGGGGGGCCGGTGGAGAGACCCAGTACTTC; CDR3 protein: CASSSGGAGGETQYF
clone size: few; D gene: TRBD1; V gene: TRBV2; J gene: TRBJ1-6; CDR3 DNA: TGTGCCAGCAGCTTGACAGGGGATTCACCCCTCCACTTT; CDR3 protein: CASSLTGDSPLHF
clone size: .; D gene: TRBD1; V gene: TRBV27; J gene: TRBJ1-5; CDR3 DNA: TGTGCCAGCCCCGACTCCGGGACAGATAACGATCAGCCCCAGCATTTT; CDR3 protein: CASPDSGTDNDQPQHF
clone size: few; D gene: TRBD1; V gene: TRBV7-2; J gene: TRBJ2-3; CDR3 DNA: TGTGCCAGCAGCCTGGGGACAGGGAACGCAGATACGCAGTATTTT; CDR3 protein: CASSLGTGNADTQYF
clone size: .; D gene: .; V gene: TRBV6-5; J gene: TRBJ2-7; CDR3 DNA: TGTGCCAGCAGCTCAACCGGTAGTGAGCAGTACTTC; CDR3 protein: CASSSTGSEQYF
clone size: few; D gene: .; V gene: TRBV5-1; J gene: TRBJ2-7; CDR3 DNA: TGCGCCAGCAGCTTGCGGGGGGACATCAACGAGCAGTACTTC; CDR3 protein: CASSLRGDINEQYF
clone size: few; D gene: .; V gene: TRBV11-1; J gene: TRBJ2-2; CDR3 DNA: TGTGCCAGCAGCTTTGGGCAGGGGTACACCGGGGAGCTGTTTTTT; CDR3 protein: CASSFGQGYTGELFF
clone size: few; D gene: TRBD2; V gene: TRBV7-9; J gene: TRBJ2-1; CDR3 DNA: TGTGCCAGCAGCAGCTCGGCGCTAGCGGGGAATGAGCAGTTCTTC; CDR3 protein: CASSSSALAGNEQFF
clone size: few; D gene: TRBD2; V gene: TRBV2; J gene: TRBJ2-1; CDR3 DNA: TGTGCCAGCAGTGAAACTAGCGGGGATTACAATGAGCAGTTCTTC; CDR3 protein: CASSETSGDYNEQFF
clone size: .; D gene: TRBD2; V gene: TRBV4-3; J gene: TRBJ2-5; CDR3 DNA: TGCGCCAGCAGCTCTAGCGGGAGTGAGACCCAGTACTTC; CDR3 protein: CASSSSGSETQYF
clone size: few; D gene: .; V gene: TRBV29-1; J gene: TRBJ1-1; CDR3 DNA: TGCAGCTCACAGGACAGCATGAACACTGAAGCTTTCTTT; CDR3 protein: CSSQDSMNTEAFF
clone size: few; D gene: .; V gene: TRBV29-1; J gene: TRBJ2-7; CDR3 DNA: TGCAGCGTTGAAAATGAGAGAACCTACGAGCAGTACTTC; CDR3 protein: CSVENERTYEQYF
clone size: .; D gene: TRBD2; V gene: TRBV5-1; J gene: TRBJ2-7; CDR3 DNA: TGCGCCAGCAGCTTGGGTAGCGGGACCTACGAGCAGTACTTC; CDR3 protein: CASSLGSGTYEQYF
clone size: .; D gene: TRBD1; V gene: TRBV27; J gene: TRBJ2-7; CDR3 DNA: TGTGCCAGCGGACAGGGGAGCTCCTACGAGCAGTACTTC; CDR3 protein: CASGQGSSYEQYF
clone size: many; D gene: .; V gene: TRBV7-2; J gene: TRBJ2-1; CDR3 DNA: TGTGCCAGCAGCTTGGAGTCCTACAATGAGCAGTTCTTC; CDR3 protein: CASSLESYNEQFF
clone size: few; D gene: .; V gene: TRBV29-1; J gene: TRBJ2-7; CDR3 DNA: TGCAGCGTCTGGGGACAAGCTGACTACGAGCAGTACTTC; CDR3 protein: CSVWGQADYEQYF
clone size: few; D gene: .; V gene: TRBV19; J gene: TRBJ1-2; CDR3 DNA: TGTGCCAGTAGCATCGACTGGACACCGAGAGGCTACACCTTC; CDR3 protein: CASSIDWTPRGYTF
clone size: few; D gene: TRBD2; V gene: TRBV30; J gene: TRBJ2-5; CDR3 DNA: TGTGCCTGGAGTCCGGGGACTAGTCACTGGGAGACCCAGTACTTC; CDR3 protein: CAWSPGTSHWETQYF
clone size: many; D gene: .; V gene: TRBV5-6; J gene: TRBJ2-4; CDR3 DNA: TGTGCCAGCAGCCGAGAGGACAGAAACATTCAGTACTTC; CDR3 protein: CASSREDRNIQYF
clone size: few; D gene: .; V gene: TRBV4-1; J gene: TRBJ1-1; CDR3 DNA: TGCGCCAGCAGCAGGGGGGGGCTTGCGAACACTGAAGCTTTCTTT; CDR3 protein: CASSRGGLANTEAFF
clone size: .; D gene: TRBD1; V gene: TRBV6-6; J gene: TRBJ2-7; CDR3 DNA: TGTGCCAGCAGGTCGGGACAGGGAACCTACGAGCAGTACTTC; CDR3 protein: CASRSGQGTYEQYF
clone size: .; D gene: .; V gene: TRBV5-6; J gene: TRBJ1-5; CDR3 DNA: TGTGCCAGCAGCTCACTTTCCGACAGTCTGAATCAGCCCCAGCATTTT; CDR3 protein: CASSSLSDSLNQPQHF
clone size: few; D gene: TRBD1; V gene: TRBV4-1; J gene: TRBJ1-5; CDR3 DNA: TGCGCCAGCAGCCATACCGGGACAGGGGACAATCAGCCCCAGCATTTT; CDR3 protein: CASSHTGTGDNQPQHF
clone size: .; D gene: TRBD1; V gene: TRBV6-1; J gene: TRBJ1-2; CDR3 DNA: TGTGCCAGCAGTGTTAACGGACAGGGGGGGTATGGCTACACCTTC; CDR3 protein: CASSVNGQGGYGYTF
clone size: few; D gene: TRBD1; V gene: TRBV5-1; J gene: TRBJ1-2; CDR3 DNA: TGCGCCAGCAGTCTGGGACAGGGAAACGATGGCTACACCTTC; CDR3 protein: CASSLGQGNDGYTF
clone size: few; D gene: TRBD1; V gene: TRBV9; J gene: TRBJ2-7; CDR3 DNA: TGTGCCAGCAGCGTAGCGGACAGGGGCGAGCAGTACTTC; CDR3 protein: CASSVADRGEQYF
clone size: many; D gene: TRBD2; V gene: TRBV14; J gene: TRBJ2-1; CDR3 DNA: TGTGCCAGCAGCCAAATCAGCGGGGGGGCAGATGAGCAGTTCTTC; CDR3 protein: CASSQISGGADEQFF
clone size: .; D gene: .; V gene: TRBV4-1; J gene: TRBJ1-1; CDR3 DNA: TGCGCCAGCAGCCTGGTCCGAGCCGGTGGTTCTGAAGCTTTCTTT; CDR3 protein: CASSLVRAGGSEAFF
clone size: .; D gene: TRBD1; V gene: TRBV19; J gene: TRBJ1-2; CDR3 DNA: TGTGCCAGTAGAGACCCGCGGACAGGGAACGACACCTTC; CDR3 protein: CASRDPRTGNDTF
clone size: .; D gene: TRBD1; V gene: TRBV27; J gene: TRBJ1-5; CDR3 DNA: TGTGCCAGCAGCTCGGGACAGGTAATCAATCAGCCCCAGCATTTT; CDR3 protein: CASSSGQVINQPQHF
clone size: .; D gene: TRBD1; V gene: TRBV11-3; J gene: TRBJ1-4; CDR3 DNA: TGTGCCGGACGGGACAGGATGGAAAAACTGTTTTTT; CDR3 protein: CAGRDRMEKLFF
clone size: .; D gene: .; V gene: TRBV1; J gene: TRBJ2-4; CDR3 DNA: TGCACCAGCAGCCAAGAAGGACAGGCCAAAAACATTCAGTACTTC; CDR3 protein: CTSSQEGQAKNIQYF
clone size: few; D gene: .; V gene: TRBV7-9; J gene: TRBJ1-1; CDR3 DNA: TGTGCCAGCAGCCCCTTGGGGGGGGCTGAAGCTTTCTTT; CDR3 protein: CASSPLGGAEAFF
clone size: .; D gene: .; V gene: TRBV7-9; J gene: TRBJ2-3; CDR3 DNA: TGTGCCAGCAGCTTTAGTGTGGCGGGCACAGATACGCAGTATTTT; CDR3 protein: CASSFSVAGTDTQYF
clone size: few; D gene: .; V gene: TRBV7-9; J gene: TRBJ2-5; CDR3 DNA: TGTGCCAGCAGTTTTAAAGAGACCCAGTACTTC; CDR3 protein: CASSFKETQYF
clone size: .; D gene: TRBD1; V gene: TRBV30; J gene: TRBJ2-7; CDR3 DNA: TGTGCCTTTCGGGACAGGAGCAGCGAGCAGTACTTC; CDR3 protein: CAFRDRSSEQYF
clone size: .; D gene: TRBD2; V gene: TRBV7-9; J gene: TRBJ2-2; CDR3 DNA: TGTGCCAGCAGCCGTGGGCGGGCTAGCGGGATCCATAGGACCGGGGAGCTGTTTTTT; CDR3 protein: CASSRGRASGIHRTGELFF
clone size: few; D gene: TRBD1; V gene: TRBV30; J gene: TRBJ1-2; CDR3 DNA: TGTGCCTGGAGTGTGGGGACAGACTATGGCTACACCTTC; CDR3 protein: CAWSVGTDYGYTF
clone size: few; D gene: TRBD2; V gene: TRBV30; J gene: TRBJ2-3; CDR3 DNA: TGTGCCTGGAGATTAGCGGGGGGGCAGACAGATACGCAGTATTTT; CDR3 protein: CAWRLAGGQTDTQYF
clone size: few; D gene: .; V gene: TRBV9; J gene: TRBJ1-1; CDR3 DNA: TGTGCCAGCAGCTCACAGACAGTTTCGGCGTCTGAAGCTTTCTTT; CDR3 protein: CASSSQTVSASEAFF
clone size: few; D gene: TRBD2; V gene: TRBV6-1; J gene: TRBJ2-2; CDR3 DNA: TGTGCCAGCAGTCGCAGCGGGAGGGCGGCCGGGGAGCTGTTTTTT; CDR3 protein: CASSRSGRAAGELFF
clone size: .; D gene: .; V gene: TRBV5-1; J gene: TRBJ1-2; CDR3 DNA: TGCGCCAGCAGCCCCCTGAACAGGGCAGATGGCTACACCTTC; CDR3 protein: CASSPLNRADGYTF
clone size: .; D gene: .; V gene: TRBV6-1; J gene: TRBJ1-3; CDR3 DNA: TGTGCCAGCAGTCTTCTTTCCTCTGGAAACACCATATATTTT; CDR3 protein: CASSLLSSGNTIYF
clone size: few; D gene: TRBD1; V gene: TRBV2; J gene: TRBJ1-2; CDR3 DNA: TGTGCCAGCAGCGGACAGGGGTCTTTTGGCTACACCTTC; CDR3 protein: CASSGQGSFGYTF
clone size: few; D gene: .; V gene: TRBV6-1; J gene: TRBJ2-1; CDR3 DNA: TGTGCCAGCAGTCCAGCGAGCGATGAGCAGTTCTTC; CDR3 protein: CASSPASDEQFF
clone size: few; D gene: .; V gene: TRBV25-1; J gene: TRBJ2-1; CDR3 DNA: TGTGCCAGCAGTGCCAGGGGAGCCAGCTCCTACAATGAGCAGTTCTTC; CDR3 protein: CASSARGASSYNEQFF